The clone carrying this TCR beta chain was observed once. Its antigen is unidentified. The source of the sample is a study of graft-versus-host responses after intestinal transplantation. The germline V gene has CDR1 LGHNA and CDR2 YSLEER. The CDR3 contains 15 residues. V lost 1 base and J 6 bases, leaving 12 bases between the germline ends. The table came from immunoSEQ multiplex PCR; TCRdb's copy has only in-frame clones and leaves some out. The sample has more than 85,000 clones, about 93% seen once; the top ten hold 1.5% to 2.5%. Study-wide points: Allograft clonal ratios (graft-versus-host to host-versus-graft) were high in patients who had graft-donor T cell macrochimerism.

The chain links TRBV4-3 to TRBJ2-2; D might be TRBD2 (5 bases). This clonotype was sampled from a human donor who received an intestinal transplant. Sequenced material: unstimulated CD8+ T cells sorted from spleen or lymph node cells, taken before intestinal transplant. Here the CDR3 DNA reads TGCGCCAGCAGCCAAGCTTCCCTAGCCCCCGGGGAGCTGTTTTTT. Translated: CASSQASLAPGELFF.